Listed here are 17 T cell receptor beta chains from one sample, sequenced in a study of early T cells in non-severe SARS-CoV-2 infection. A single record per CDR3 protein comes from TCRdb applying MiXCR to the 5' RACE reads. The sample records roughly 61,000 distinct CDR3 sequences, approximately 13% being singletons. Material: whole blood, obtained at baseline. These receptors came from an adult who was a healthcare worker with PCR-confirmed SARS-CoV-2 infection or an uninfected control (not recorded which).

The rearrangement links TRBV27 to TRBJ2-2; TRBD2 matches at 9 bases. V shed 6 bases and J 4 bases; nucleotides not matched to a gene: 9. Germline-derived CDR1 and CDR2 are MNHEY and SMNVEV (reference sequence). This CDR3 region has 16 residues. The CDR3 DNA reads as TGTGCCAGCAGAATGTCAAGCGGGAGGACCACCGGGGAGCTGTTTTTT. Amino acid sequence: CASRMSSGRTTGELFF.

Many counts were recorded for this clonotype. The chain combines TRBV5-6 with TRBJ2-5; D is uncertain. Germline lookup yields CDR1 SGHDT and CDR2 YYEEEE. The CDR3 is made up of 13 amino acids. V dropped 2 bases and J dropped 2 bases, with 7 bases sitting between them. CDR3 residues: CASSFSSQETQYF. CDR3 in DNA: TGTGCCAGCAGCTTCAGCAGTCAAGAGACCCAGTACTTC. Based on the CDR3 plus reference TRBV5-6 and TRBJ2-5, the full variable domain is DAGVTQSPTHLIKTRGQQVTLRCSPKSGHDTVSWYQQALGQGPQFIFQYYEEEERQRGNFPDRFSGHQFPNYSSELNVNALLLGDSALYLCASSFSSQETQYFGPGTRLLVL.

This clonotype was found many times. V is TRBV19 and J is TRBJ2-6; perhaps TRBD1 as D (6 bases). The CDR3 runs to 15 residues. The germline V gene encodes CDR1 LNHDA and CDR2 SQIVND (reference sequence). V was pared by 5 bases and J by 2 bases, with 10 bases between. CDR3 protein: CASSLGQTGANVLTF. CDR3 nucleotides: TGTGCCAGTAGTTTAGGACAGACTGGGGCCAACGTCCTGACTTTC.

This clonotype was found a few times. The chain links TRBV20-1 to TRBJ1-3, with a weak D call TRBD1 (5 bases). Germline V CDR1 and CDR2: DFQATT, SNEGSKA (reference sequence). The V end lost 7 bases, the J end lost 4 bases, and 17 bases lay between the germline ends. The CDR3 length is 14 residues. The CDR3 DNA follows: TGCAGTGTCACGGAGGCAGGGAAAGGAAACACCATATATTTT. Its protein is CSVTEAGKGNTIYF.

This chain uses TRBV10-1 with TRBJ2-5, with 7 bases that match TRBD2. Germline V gene data show CDR1 as WNHNN and CDR2 as SYGVQD (reference sequence). The CDR3 is 12 amino acids. V gave up 3 bases and J gave up 6 bases; unmatched junction bases: 1. The CDR3, as DNA: TGCGCCAGCAGTGACGGGGGGAAGACCCAGTACTTC. This codes for CASSDGGKTQYF.

The rearrangement links TRBV20-1 to TRBJ2-6; D is undetermined. This CDR3 spans 15 amino acids. Germline values: CDR1 DFQATT, CDR2 SNEGSKA (reference sequence). The V end was cut by 6 bases, the J end by 0 bases, with 12 bases between. CDR3 sequence: CSAQEATSGANVLTF. Written as DNA, the CDR3 is TGCAGTGCCCAAGAGGCCACCTCTGGGGCCAACGTCCTGACTTTC.

This clonotype was observed many times. V gene TRBV10-3 combines with J gene TRBJ2-7; D gene ambiguous. This CDR3 contains 10 residues. Germline CDR1 and CDR2: ENHRY and SYGVKD. Trimming took 6 bases from V and 4 from J, leaving 4 bases between them. CDR3 residues: CAIRDYEQYF. The CDR3 bases are TGTGCCATCAGGGATTACGAGCAGTACTTC.

In this sample, this clonotype turned up a few times. The chain employs TRBV7-2 and TRBJ2-5; unclear D gene. Per the germline V gene, CDR1 is SGHTA and CDR2 is FQGNSA. The CDR3 covers 12 residues. Between the trimmed V and J ends, which lost 0 bases and 3 bases, there was a span of 2 bases. The CDR3 nucleotides are TGTGCCAGCAGCTTAGCGAAAGAGACCCAGTACTTC. Its translation is CASSLAKETQYF.

This clonotype is deemed medium-sized. The chain joins TRBV7-2 to TRBJ2-5; 10 bases align to TRBD2. The CDR3 contains 16 residues. Germline lookup yields CDR1 SGHTA and CDR2 FQGNSA. Losses at the gene ends were 4 bases for V and 5 bases for J; bases not matched to a gene: 10. The CDR3 DNA reads TGTGCCAGCAGCTCGGGACTAGCGAGGTTCGGGGAGACCCAGTACTTC. This translates into CASSSGLARFGETQYF.

The V call is TRBV14, the J call TRBJ2-3; D may match TRBD1 or TRBD2 (6 bases each). V was cut by 4 bases and J by 0 bases, with 14 bases left in between. Germline values: CDR1 SGHDN, CDR2 FVKESK. The CDR3 spans 16 residues. CDR3 region: CASSPMIGGSTDTQYF. Here the CDR3 DNA reads TGTGCCAGCAGCCCGATGATCGGGGGCAGCACAGATACGCAGTATTTT.

This clonotype was observed a few times. The chain carries TRBV29-1 and TRBJ2-6; a possible D gene is TRBD1 (6 bases). The CDR3 consists of 15 residues. The germline CDR1 and CDR2 sequences are SQVTM and ANQGSEA. V lost 4 bases and J 0 bases, leaving 10 bases between the germline ends. The CDR3 here is CSVGAGDSGANVLTF. The CDR3 bases are TGCAGCGTTGGGGCAGGGGACTCTGGGGCCAACGTCCTGACTTTC.

This clonotype was seen ten or more times. The chain recombines TRBV6-4 with TRBJ1-3; TRBD1 aligns across 8 bases. J lost 0 bases, V lost 9 bases, and 7 bases had no gene match. The CDR3 covers 15 residues. Looked up from germline, CDR1 is MRHNA and CDR2 is SNTAGT. The CDR3 loop is CASTGQVRSGNTIYF. The CDR3 DNA follows: TGTGCCAGTACGGGACAGGTGCGCTCTGGAAACACCATATATTTT.

This clonotype was counted many times. The V and J genes are TRBV18 and TRBJ2-3; D is uncertain. Germline V gene sequence: CDR1 KGHSH, CDR2 LQKENI. V was clipped by 3 bases and J by 0 bases, with 7 bases between them. This CDR3 has 14 residues. The CDR3 coding sequence is TGTGCCAGCTCACCTCATCCGAGCACAGATACGCAGTATTTT. Protein: CASSPHPSTDTQYF.

This clonotype came up a few times. The rearrangement joins TRBV6-5 to TRBJ1-5, with D hard to call. The V gene's germline CDR1 is MNHEY and CDR2 SVGAGI. This CDR3 comprises 14 residues. Trimming cost V 6 bases and J 3 bases, with 12 bases left between them. This chain's CDR3 is CASSPFGDNQPQHF. For the CDR3, the DNA is TGTGCCAGCAGCCCCTTTGGAGACAATCAGCCCCAGCATTTT.

In its sample, this clonotype was seen a few times. The chain joins TRBV5-6 to TRBJ2-1; D could derive from TRBD1 or TRBD2 (5 bases each). CDR1 and CDR2 from the germline V gene are SGHDT and YYEEEE. V gave up 3 bases and J gave up 8 bases, with 6 bases separating them. The CDR3 sequence is 11 residues long. The CDR3 reads CASSWGHEQFF. The CDR3 bases are TGTGCCAGCAGCTGGGGACATGAGCAGTTCTTC.

This clonotype came up a few times. No DNA is shown, since the ends of the CDR3 on it are uncertain; the CDR3 is the one TCRdb lists. The V and J genes are TRBV7-5 and TRBJ1-4; TRBD1 is taken as the D call from the table, unchecked against the DNA. TRBV7-5 is classified as a pseudogene. From its first to its last residue, the CDR3 has 18 amino acids. CDR3 in amino acids: CISVPEAPARTGVEKLFF.

The J gene is TRBJ2-5, the V gene TRBV7-2, with no clear D. V dropped 5 bases and J dropped 6 bases, with 25 bases sitting between them. There are 17 residues in the CDR3. CDR1 SGHTA and CDR2 FQGNSA come from the germline V gene. CDR3 protein: CASSPEVVVPLVKTQYF. The CDR3 DNA reads TGTGCCAGCAGCCCCGAAGTGGTAGTCCCGCTGGTAAAGACCCAGTACTTC.